The clone carrying this T cell receptor (beta chain) was recorded at least ten times. What it binds is unknown. Every sampled donor was Caucasian and healthy. Deletions cut 1 base from V and 4 bases from J, with 8 bases between. The CDR3 sequence is 14 residues long. MiXCR, applied by TCRdb to the 5' RACE reads, yields one record per CDR3 protein. The repertoire includes approximately 690,000 distinct CDR3 sequences, roughly 6% of them detected once, and 1.5% to 2% sits in the top ten. The sample comes from a study of identical twins. General study findings and limits: Cross-sectional statistics underpinned the conclusions; the same donors were not followed.

This chain links TRBV12-3 or TRBV12-4 with TRBJ1-5; D gene uncertain. The sequence came from a man in his late teens or twenties in good health. Sequencing was performed on naive T cells sorted from blood. This CDR3 is CASSLGRLNQPQHF. The CDR3, as DNA: TGTGCCAGCAGTTTAGGCAGGCTAAATCAGCCCCAGCATTTT.